The 20 T cell receptor beta chains given below trace back to one sample, sequenced in a study of blood T cells in healthy people across ages. Using a J-beta primer mix together with a sample-barcoded 5' primer, a second PCR was run for about 6 to 11 cycles. One entry per CDR3 protein results from TCRdb running MiXCR on the 5' RACE reads. The sample carries about 730,000 distinct CDR3 sequences, 40% to 45% recorded once. Material for sequencing was blood. These receptor sequences come from a woman between 55 and 75 years old in good health.

The J gene is TRBJ2-1, the V gene TRBV5-5; D may be TRBD2 (5 bases). Trimming removed 0 bases at V and 9 bases at J, with 7 bases between. Germline CDR1 SGHKS, CDR2 YYEKEE (reference sequence). There are 12 residues in the CDR3. The CDR3 DNA reads as TGTGCCAGCAGCTTGGTTGGGAGTGAGCAGTTCTTC. Amino acid sequence: CASSLVGSEQFF.

The rearrangement links TRBV27 to TRBJ2-1; tentatively, D is TRBD1 or TRBD2 (5 bases each). TRBJ2-7 matches the DNA end more closely, so the J call is doubtful. The CDR3 is made up of 13 amino acids. The germline gives CDR1 MNHEY, CDR2 SMNVEV (reference sequence). The CDR3 here is CASRGPSYNEQYF. As DNA, the CDR3 is TGTGCCAGTAGGGGACCAAGCTACAATGAGCAGTACTTC.

This chain uses TRBV9 with TRBJ2-1; weak D call: TRBD2 (7 bases). Looked up from germline, CDR1 is SGDLS and CDR2 is YYNGEE. V was clipped by 4 bases and J by 7 bases, with 15 bases between them. The CDR3 covers 14 residues. The CDR3 DNA reads TGTGCCAGCAGCTCCACAAAGGGGGGGAATGAGCAGTTCTTC. Its translation: CASSSTKGGNEQFF.

The genes are TRBV2 and TRBJ1-2; D is perhaps TRBD1 (6 bases). V was trimmed by 6 bases and J by 3 bases, leaving 11 bases between them. The CDR3 totals 13 residues. Germline CDR1 reads SNHLY; CDR2 reads FYNNEI. The CDR3 reads CASSEQGDYGYTF. The CDR3 bases are TGTGCCAGCAGCGAACAGGGAGACTATGGCTACACCTTC.

CDR3 in DNA: TGTGCCAGCAGCACCGACCTAGCGGGGGGGTCGGATACGCAGTATTTT. It is translated as CASSTDLAGGSDTQYF. V gene TRBV9 combines with J gene TRBJ2-3; TRBD2 matches 12 bases. V was clipped by 4 bases and J by 6 bases; unmatched bases: 9. The CDR3 totals 16 residues. Looked up from germline, CDR1 is SGDLS and CDR2 is YYNGEE.

There are many counts of this clonotype. The J gene is TRBJ2-7, the V gene TRBV7-9; D is perhaps TRBD2 (6 bases). Germline V gives CDR1 SEHNR, CDR2 FQNEAQ (reference sequence). V lost 5 bases, J lost 2 bases, and 13 bases lay in between. This CDR3 region has 14 residues. Here the CDR3 reads CASSALGGTYEQYF. CDR3 sequence (DNA): TGTGCCAGCAGCGCCTTAGGCGGGACCTACGAGCAGTACTTC.

This clonotype came up a few times. This may arise from a read error, as a much more abundant clone is one base away. The chain joins TRBV4-2 to TRBJ2-1, with 8 bases aligning to TRBD1. The germline V gene encodes CDR1 LGHNA and CDR2 YNFKEQ. The CDR3 has 14 amino acids. In DNA form, the CDR3 reads TGTACCAGCAGCCGCGGACAGGGAGCGGATGAGCAGTTCTTC. It encodes CTSSRGQGADEQFF.

This clonotype showed up many times. The rearrangement joins TRBV25-1 to TRBJ2-7, with TRBD2 matching 12 bases. The germline V gene encodes CDR1 MGHDK and CDR2 SYGVNS. The V gene end was trimmed by 5 bases and the J gene end by 2 bases; junction bases not matched to a gene: 4. This CDR3 is built from 15 residues. As DNA, the CDR3 is TGTGCCAGCAGTATACTAGCGGGGGGCCCCTACGAGCAGTACTTC. The encoded protein is CASSILAGGPYEQYF.

The sample holds many counts of this clonotype. J is TRBJ2-7 and V is TRBV11-1, with a weak D call TRBD1 (6 bases). The CDR3 has 15 residues. V lost 5 bases and J 3 bases, leaving 17 bases between the germline ends. Germline CDR1 and CDR2: SGHAT and FQDESV (reference sequence). The chain's CDR3 is CASSRQVQTGYEQYF. DNA of the CDR3: TGTGCCAGCAGCCGACAGGTCCAAACTGGCTACGAGCAGTACTTC.

The rearrangement joins TRBV3-1 to TRBJ2-3; 9 bases match TRBD1. The length of the CDR3 is 13 residues. Germline CDR1 reads LGHDT; CDR2 reads YNNKEL (reference sequence). The V and J ends lost 5 bases and 4 bases, in that order; junction bases with no gene match: 1. In DNA, the CDR3 is TGTGCCAGCAGCTGGACAGGGGCAGATACGCAGTATTTT. Translating it yields CASSWTGADTQYF.

The CDR3 region is CASAPGGTGELFF. CDR3 nucleotides: TGTGCTAGTGCCCCAGGTGGCACCGGGGAGCTGTTTTTT. This rearrangement joins TRBV12-5 to TRBJ2-2; D not resolved. Germline V gene sequence: CDR1 LGHNT, CDR2 FRNRAP. This CDR3 has 13 amino acids. Trimming shortened V by 7 bases and J by 4 bases, and 10 bases separated the two germline ends. Drawing the rest from reference TRBV12-5 and TRBJ2-2, the complete variable domain is DARVTQTPRHKVTEMGQEVTMRCQPILGHNTVFWYRQTMMQGLELLAYFRNRAPLDDSGMPKDRFSAEMPDATLATLKIQPSEPRDSAVYFCASAPGGTGELFFGEGSRLTVL.

The chain combines TRBV6-6 with TRBJ1-5; 7 bases align to TRBD1. Per germline, CDR1 MNHNY and CDR2 SVGAGI (reference sequence). Trimming cost V 3 bases and J 7 bases; bases outside gene matches: 6. This CDR3 contains 14 residues. Here the CDR3 DNA reads TGTGCCAGCAGTTATGATACAGGGGCCCAGCCCCAGCATTTT. It codes for CASSYDTGAQPQHF.

The rearrangement joins TRBV20-1 to TRBJ2-3, with a weak D call TRBD2 (5 bases). The germline gives CDR1 DFQATT, CDR2 SNEGSKA (reference sequence). The ends were cut back, 3 bases at V and 0 bases at J, with 10 bases in the middle. CDR3 length equals 14 residues. In nucleotides, the CDR3 is TGCAGTGCTAGGAAAAGGACTAGCACAGATACGCAGTATTTT. It encodes CSARKRTSTDTQYF.

This chain connects TRBV6-5 to TRBJ2-3, with D possibly matching TRBD1 (6 bases). The germline V gene encodes CDR1 MNHEY and CDR2 SVGAGI. CDR3 length: 14 residues. Trimming pared 8 bases from V and 2 bases from J, leaving 14 bases between. The CDR3 region has the DNA TGTGCCAGCCGTCAGGGGCACAACACAGATACGCAGTATTTT. Protein: CASRQGHNTDTQYF.

This clonotype was seen a few times. The chain links TRBV5-4 to TRBJ2-5; 11 nucleotides align to TRBD2. Germline assignment: CDR1 SGHNT and CDR2 YYREEE (reference sequence). This CDR3 is built from 17 residues. The V and J ends lost 0 bases and 2 bases, in that order; junction bases with no gene match: 6. The CDR3 protein is CASSLGLAGGVQETQYF. The CDR3 DNA follows: TGTGCCAGCAGCTTGGGGCTAGCGGGGGGCGTTCAAGAGACCCAGTACTTC. Full variable domain (outside the CDR3, taken from reference TRBV5-4 and TRBJ2-5): ETGVTQSPTHLIKTRGQQVTLRCSSQSGHNTVSWYQQALGQGPQFIFQYYREEENGRGNFPPRFSGLQFPNYSSELNVNALELDDSALYLCASSLGLAGGVQETQYFGPGTRLLVL.

DNA of the CDR3: TGTGCCAGCAGCCAACGCCTTTCCGGTAGCGGGGGAAACAATGAGCAGTACTTC. As protein: CASSQRLSGSGGNNEQYF. The chain links TRBV3-1 to TRBJ2-1, with 9 bases that match TRBD2. Near its end, the DNA agrees better with TRBJ2-7, so the J call may be wrong. The CDR3 runs to 18 residues. Germline-derived CDR1 and CDR2 are LGHDT and YNNKEL (reference sequence).

This clonotype came up a few times. The J gene is TRBJ2-1, the V gene TRBV20-1; D unresolved. The CDR3 sequence is 15 residues long. V was cut by 4 bases and J by 8 bases, with 21 bases left in between. CDR1 DFQATT and CDR2 SNEGSKA come from the germline V gene (reference sequence). The CDR3 sequence: CSATGLEALDDEQFF. The CDR3 DNA sequence: TGCAGTGCTACCGGGCTTGAGGCCCTGGATGATGAGCAGTTCTTC.

The chain joins TRBV27 to TRBJ1-1; TRBD1 aligns across 9 bases. V gave up 0 bases and J gave up 9 bases; unmatched junction bases: 11. The germline V gene has CDR1 MNHEY and CDR2 SMNVEV (reference sequence). This CDR3 has 16 amino acids. CDR3 residues: CASSLSLGQGTRKAFF. The CDR3 nucleotides read TGTGCCAGCAGTTTATCACTGGGACAGGGTACTCGGAAAGCTTTCTTT.

This clonotype was picked up many times. The rearrangement joins TRBV20-1 to TRBJ2-5; possible D gene TRBD2, 6 bases. The CDR3 loop spans 12 amino acids. V shed 3 bases and J shed 11 bases, with 16 bases lying between them. In germline, CDR1 is DFQATT, CDR2 SNEGSKA (reference sequence). The DNA of the CDR3 is TGCAGTGCTAGGGCGGCGGGATGGGAGCAGTACTTC. As protein: CSARAAGWEQYF.

This clonotype appeared many times. This rearrangement joins TRBV10-3 to TRBJ2-7; maybe TRBD2 (7 bases). V was clipped by 2 bases and J by 0 bases, with 14 bases between them. The CDR3 is 16 amino acids. The V gene's germline CDR1 is ENHRY and CDR2 SYGVKD. CDR3 sequence reads: CAISEGGGRGSYEQYF. The CDR3 nucleotides are TGTGCCATCAGTGAGGGGGGCGGGAGAGGCTCCTACGAGCAGTACTTC.